Listed below are T cell receptor beta chains from one sample, sequenced in a study of blood T cell repertoires in COVID-19. Clones were sequenced by immunoSEQ multiplex PCR, and TCRdb holds only the in-frame ones, with some missing. The table shows 85,000 to 120,000 clones, with around 90% occurring only once. The sequencing input was peripheral blood. Receptor source: a man aged 45-65 years with active or convalescent COVID-19. The CDR3 runs from the conserved cysteine through the conserved F or W. The D gene is left open where the match is weak. Not every row has a clone size; where given, it reads once, few, many or a size class.

j_call: TRBJ2-5
v_call: TRBV9
d_call: TRBD1
clone_size: .
cdr3_nt: TGTGCCAGCAGCTCTCTAGGACAGGGGCAAGAGACCCAGTACTTC
cdr3_aa: CASSSLGQGQETQYF

j_call: TRBJ2-3
v_call: TRBV13
d_call: TRBD2
clone_size: .
cdr3_nt: TGTGCCAGCAGCTCGCCGACTAGCGGGGATAGCACAGATACGCAGTATTTT
cdr3_aa: CASSSPTSGDSTDTQYF

j_call: TRBJ2-5
v_call: TRBV20-1
d_call: TRBD1
clone_size: .
cdr3_nt: TGCAGTGCTAGTCCGACAGGGCCCCAAGAGACCCAGTACTTC
cdr3_aa: CSASPTGPQETQYF

j_call: TRBJ2-3
v_call: TRBV28
d_call: .
clone_size: .
cdr3_nt: TGTGCCAGCAGTGCGGGGCCAGATACGCAGTATTTT
cdr3_aa: CASSAGPDTQYF

j_call: TRBJ2-5
v_call: TRBV25-1
d_call: TRBD1
clone_size: .
cdr3_nt: TGTGCCAGCAGTGTTCCGGGACAGGAAGAGACCCAGTACTTC
cdr3_aa: CASSVPGQEETQYF

j_call: TRBJ2-3
v_call: TRBV28
d_call: .
clone_size: .
cdr3_nt: TGTGCCAGCGGGCAGGGATCCACAGATACGCAGTATTTT
cdr3_aa: CASGQGSTDTQYF

j_call: TRBJ2-1
v_call: TRBV7-9
d_call: .
clone_size: .
cdr3_nt: TGTGCCAGCAGCTTAGGTTCGAATGAGCAGTTCTTC
cdr3_aa: CASSLGSNEQFF

j_call: TRBJ2-5
v_call: TRBV4-1
d_call: .
clone_size: .
cdr3_nt: TGCGCCAGCAGCCAAGGGGTTAGGGGAGAGACCCAGTACTTC
cdr3_aa: CASSQGVRGETQYF

j_call: TRBJ1-6
v_call: TRBV2
d_call: .
clone_size: .
cdr3_nt: TGTGCCAGCAGTGGGGGGGGGATCTCCTATAATTCACCCCTCCACTTT
cdr3_aa: CASSGGGISYNSPLHF

j_call: TRBJ1-1
v_call: TRBV10-3
d_call: TRBD1
clone_size: .
cdr3_nt: TGTGCCATCAGTGAGACTCAGACAGGGGAAGGCACTGAAGCTTTCTTT
cdr3_aa: CAISETQTGEGTEAFF

j_call: TRBJ1-5
v_call: TRBV21-1
d_call: .
clone_size: .
cdr3_nt: TGTGCCAGCAGCAAAAAGGGGGAGAAGGGGTGCCAGCCCCAGCATTTT
cdr3_aa: CASSKKGEKGCQPQHF

j_call: TRBJ1-2
v_call: TRBV28
d_call: .
clone_size: .
cdr3_nt: TGTGCCAGCAGACCGGGGTCTGGGGACTATGGCTACACCTTC
cdr3_aa: CASRPGSGDYGYTF

j_call: TRBJ1-1
v_call: TRBV6-2/TRBV6-3
d_call: TRBD1
clone_size: .
cdr3_nt: TGTGCCAGCAGTGGACAGGGCACAGCTTTCTTT
cdr3_aa: CASSGQGTAFF

j_call: TRBJ1-6
v_call: TRBV2
d_call: TRBD1
clone_size: .
cdr3_nt: TGTGCCAGCAAACCAGACAGGGCCAATAATTCACCCCTCCACTTT
cdr3_aa: CASKPDRANNSPLHF

j_call: TRBJ1-4
v_call: TRBV10-3
d_call: .
clone_size: once
cdr3_nt: TGTGCCATCAGTGGGCAGGGGCCAACTAATGAAAAACTGTTTTTT
cdr3_aa: CAISGQGPTNEKLFF

j_call: TRBJ2-7
v_call: TRBV7-2
d_call: TRBD1
clone_size: .
cdr3_nt: TGTGCCAGCAGGAATCCGGGACAGGGCTTTTACGAGCAGTACTTC
cdr3_aa: CASRNPGQGFYEQYF